Given below is one TCR beta chain in context. Its antigen remains unidentified. No much larger clone exists at a distance of one base, and base qualities are not known. The sample comes from a study of response to subunit inactivated influenza vaccine (dated by TCRdb to the late 2010s). Study-wide context: To follow how T cells responded to a trivalent subunit inactivated influenza vaccine, the researchers relied on deep quantitative profiling of the T cell receptor repertoire.

Library preparation was by RT-PCR. These reads were obtained on an Illumina HiSeq 2500. TCRdb handled the public reads itself, with Q25 trimming in fastp and clone calling in MiXCR, and kept productive beta chains. A single entry per CDR3 protein holds the most common genes and DNA from its merged rows. Within this sample are hundreds of thousands of distinct CDR3 sequences, with 7.6% of them counted one time only. The ten most abundant clones make up over 10% of the sample. The germline V gene provides CDR1 MDHEN and CDR2 SYDVKM. There are 20 amino acids in the CDR3, from cysteine to phenylalanine inclusive. The DNA shown is the 60-base CDR3, in frame from base 1. V loses 6 bases at its end and J loses 3 bases; junction bases beyond the gene matches: 24. The paper's findings and limits, for the study overall: The authors suggested that each seasonal influenza vaccination may recruit only a limited number of new T cells.

This TCR was recovered from a man between 45 and 75 years old who received an inactivated influenza vaccine. Donor details come from another sample of the same person, matched by shared clones. Rearrangement joined TRBV28 to TRBJ2-7; TRBD2 agrees with 9 junctional bases. The sample was PBMCs from blood, taken about 23 months after vaccination. CDR3 reads: CASSTYEGGLSGRINYEQYF. The bases read TGTGCCAGCAGCACCTATGAAGGGGGACTCAGCGGGAGGATCAACTACGAGCAGTACTTC.